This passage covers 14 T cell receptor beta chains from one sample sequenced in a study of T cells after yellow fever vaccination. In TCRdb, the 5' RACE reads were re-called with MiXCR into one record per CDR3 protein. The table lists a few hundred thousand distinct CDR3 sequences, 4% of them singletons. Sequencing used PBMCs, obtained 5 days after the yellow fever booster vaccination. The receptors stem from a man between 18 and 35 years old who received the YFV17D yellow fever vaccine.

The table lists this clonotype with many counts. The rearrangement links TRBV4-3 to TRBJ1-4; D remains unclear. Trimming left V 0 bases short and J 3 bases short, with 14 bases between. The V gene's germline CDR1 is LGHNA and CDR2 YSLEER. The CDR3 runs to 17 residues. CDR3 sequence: CASSQDSSSRSNEKLFF. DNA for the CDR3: TGCGCCAGCAGCCAAGACTCTTCGTCAAGATCTAATGAAAAACTGTTTTTT.

The CDR3 DNA reads TGCGCCAGCAGCTTCACCGGGGGTGGCTCCTACGAGCAGTACTTC. Translation gives CASSFTGGGSYEQYF. This sequence joins TRBV5-1 and TRBJ2-7; tentative D call: TRBD2 (6 bases). Germline CDR1 and CDR2: SGHRS and YFSETQ. CDR3 length: 15 amino acids. V was pared by 2 bases and J by 0 bases, with 12 bases between.

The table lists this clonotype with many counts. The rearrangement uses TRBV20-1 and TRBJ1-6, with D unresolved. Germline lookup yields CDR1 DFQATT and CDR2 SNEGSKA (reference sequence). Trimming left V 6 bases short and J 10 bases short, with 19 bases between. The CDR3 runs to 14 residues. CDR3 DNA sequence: TGCAGTGCCAATTCCCAGGTCGGCGGGTCACCCCTCCACTTT. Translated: CSANSQVGGSPLHF.

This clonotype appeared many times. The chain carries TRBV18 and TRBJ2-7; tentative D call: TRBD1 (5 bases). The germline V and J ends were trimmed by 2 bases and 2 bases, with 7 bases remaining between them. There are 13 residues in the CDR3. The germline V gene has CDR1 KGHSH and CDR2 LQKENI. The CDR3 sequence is CASSPDRAYEQYV. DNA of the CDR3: TGTGCCAGCTCACCAGACAGAGCCTACGAGCAGTACGTC.

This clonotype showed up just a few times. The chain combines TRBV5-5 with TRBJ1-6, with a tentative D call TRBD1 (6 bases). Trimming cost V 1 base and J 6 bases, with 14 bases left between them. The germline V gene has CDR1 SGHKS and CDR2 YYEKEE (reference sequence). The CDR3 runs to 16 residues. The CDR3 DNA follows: TGTGCCAGCAGCTTGTTGGGGGGCGCGGGTAATTCACCCCTCCACTTT. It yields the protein CASSLLGGAGNSPLHF. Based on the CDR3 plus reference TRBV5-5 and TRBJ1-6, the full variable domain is DAGVTQSPTHLIKTRGQQVTLRCSPISGHKSVSWYQQVLGQGPQFIFQYYEKEERGRGNFPDRFSARQFPNYSSELNVNALLLGDSALYLCASSLLGGAGNSPLHFGNGTRLTVT.

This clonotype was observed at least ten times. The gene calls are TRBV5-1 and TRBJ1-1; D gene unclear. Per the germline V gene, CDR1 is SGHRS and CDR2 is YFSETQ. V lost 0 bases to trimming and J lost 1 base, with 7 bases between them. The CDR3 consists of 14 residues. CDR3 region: CASSLGPTNTEAFF. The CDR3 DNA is TGCGCCAGCAGCTTGGGACCCACGAACACTGAAGCTTTCTTT.

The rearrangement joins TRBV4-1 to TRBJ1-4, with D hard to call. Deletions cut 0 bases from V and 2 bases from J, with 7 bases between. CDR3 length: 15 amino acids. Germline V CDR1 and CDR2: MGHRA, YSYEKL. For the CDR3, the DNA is TGCGCCAGCAGCCAAGAACACTCCACTAATGAAAAACTGTTTTTT. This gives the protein CASSQEHSTNEKLFF.

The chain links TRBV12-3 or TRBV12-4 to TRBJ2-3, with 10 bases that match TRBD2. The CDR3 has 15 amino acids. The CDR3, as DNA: TGTGCATCCGGGACTAGCGTTTCGATGGGAGATACGCAGTATTTT. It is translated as CASGTSVSMGDTQYF.

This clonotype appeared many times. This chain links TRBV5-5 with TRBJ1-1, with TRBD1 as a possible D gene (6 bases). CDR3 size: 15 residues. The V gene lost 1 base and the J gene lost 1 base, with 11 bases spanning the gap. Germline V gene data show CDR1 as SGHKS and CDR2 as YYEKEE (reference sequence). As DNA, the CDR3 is TGTGCCAGCAGCTTGTTGGGGGCAAGGAACACTGAAGCTTTCTTT. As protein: CASSLLGARNTEAFF.

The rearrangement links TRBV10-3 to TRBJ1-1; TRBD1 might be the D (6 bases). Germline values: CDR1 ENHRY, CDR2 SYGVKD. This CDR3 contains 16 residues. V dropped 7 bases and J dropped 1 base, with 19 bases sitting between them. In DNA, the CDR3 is TGTGCCATCACCGCCCAACGGGGGCCCTCGAACACTGAAGCTTTCTTT. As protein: CAITAQRGPSNTEAFF.

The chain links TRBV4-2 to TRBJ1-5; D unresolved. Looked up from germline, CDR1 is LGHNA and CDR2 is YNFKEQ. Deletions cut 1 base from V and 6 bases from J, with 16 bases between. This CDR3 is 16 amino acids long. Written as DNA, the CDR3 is TGTGCCAGCAGCCAAGCAGTCATGGGAGGCGGTCAGCCCCAGCATTTT. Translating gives CASSQAVMGGGQPQHF.

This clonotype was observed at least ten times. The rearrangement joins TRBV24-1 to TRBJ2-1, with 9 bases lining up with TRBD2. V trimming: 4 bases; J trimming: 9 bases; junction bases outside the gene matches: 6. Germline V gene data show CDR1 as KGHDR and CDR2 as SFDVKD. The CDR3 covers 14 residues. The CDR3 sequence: CATSDAGGPGEQFF. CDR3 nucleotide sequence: TGTGCCACCAGTGACGCGGGGGGGCCCGGTGAGCAGTTCTTC.

CDR3 DNA sequence: TGCGCCAGCAGCTTGAGCGCAGACTCCTACAATGAGCAGTTCTTC. The encoded protein is CASSLSADSYNEQFF. The gene calls are TRBV5-1 and TRBJ2-1, with D unclear. Trimming removed 1 base at V and 0 bases at J, with 8 bases between. Per the germline V gene, CDR1 is SGHRS and CDR2 is YFSETQ. This CDR3 comprises 15 residues.

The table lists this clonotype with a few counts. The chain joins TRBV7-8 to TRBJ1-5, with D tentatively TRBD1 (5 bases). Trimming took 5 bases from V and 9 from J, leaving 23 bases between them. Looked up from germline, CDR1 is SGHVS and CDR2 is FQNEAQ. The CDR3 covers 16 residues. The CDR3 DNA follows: TGTGCCAGCAGCCCCAACAGGCGGACTCCTAAGCGGCCCCAGCATTTT. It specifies CASSPNRRTPKRPQHF.